Here is one T cell receptor (beta chain) with its context. The antigen is unknown. Trimming left V 3 bases short and J 1 base short, with 15 bases between. Per germline, CDR1 SGHVS and CDR2 FNYEAQ. This CDR3 comprises 16 residues. These data belong to a study of radiotherapy plus CTLA-4 blockade in lung cancer. About the research overall: Disease control was seen in approximately 30% of patients, objective responses in approximately 20%. Study results and limitations: After radiotherapy and ipilimumab, tumor-derived clones expanded in peripheral blood. Among reported predictors of response, early blood T cell clone dynamics with interferon-beta performed best.

Assay: immunoSEQ multiplex PCR; the TCRdb copy retains only in-frame clones and omits some. The table shows roughly 50,000 clones, with roughly three quarters occurring only once. Alongside CTLA-4 blockade with ipilimumab, patients with chemo-refractory metastatic non-small-cell lung cancer received focal radiation. The rearrangement links TRBV7-6 to TRBJ2-5; D is unclear. This TCR was recovered from a human donor with non-small cell lung cancer who had stable disease on radiotherapy plus ipilimumab. The material was peripheral blood, obtained from a patient treated with radiotherapy plus ipilimumab. Written as DNA, the CDR3 is TGTGCCAGCAGCTTGGGCGTCGGCACCCCCCAAGAGACCCAGTACTTC. Translated, it gives CASSLGVGTPQETQYF.